This T cell receptor (beta chain) was retrieved from a study of regulatory T cells in long-lasting Graves disease. About the study: For under 3 months, newly diagnosed Graves' patients had been taking antithyroid drugs.

Libraries of TCR beta came from iRepertoire HTBI primers plus Arm-PCR of CDR3 regions. MiXCR, applied by TCRdb to the multiplex PCR reads, yields one record per CDR3 protein. The table lists hundreds of thousands of distinct CDR3 sequences, about 15% of them singletons. Time point described: newly diagnosed GD, antithyroid drugs for less than 3 months. From RNA extracted from PBMCs, the TCR library was made. Notes on the study in general: Favored usage of TRBV28, TRBJ1-2 and TRBJ2-5 was recorded in persistent disease.

V lost 8 bases to trimming and J lost 1 base, with 12 bases between them. The V gene's germline CDR1 is MDHEN and CDR2 SYDVKM. CDR3 size: 13 residues. This clonotype was recorded a few times. Its antigen is unidentified. These data also featured in a second study, about T cells in Graves' hyperthyroidism and ophthalmopathy. That paper notes: Lactation, pregnancy, other autoimmune disease or uncontrolled infection led to exclusion of patients.

The sample here was peripheral blood mononuclear cells (PBMCs), taken at new diagnosis, from a patient treated with antithyroid drugs. This TCR was recovered from a woman aged 25 to 39 with Graves disease. The chain is built from TRBV28 and TRBJ2-7; D remains unclear. The CDR3 region has the DNA TGTGCCAGCTATAGCAGGTTTTCCTACGAGCAGTACTTC. Encoded protein: CASYSRFSYEQYF.